Sequencing of this TCR beta chain was carried out in a study of T cells expressing NK-cell markers. Study-wide context: The eight sequenced donors comprised seven who were HCMV-seropositive and one who was seronegative.

TCRdb reprocessed the 5' RACE reads and keeps a single row for each CDR3 protein, giving no DNA. The sample includes about 450,000 distinct CDR3 sequences. The CDR3 is made up of 13 amino acids. The germline CDR1 and CDR2 sequences are SGHTA and FQGNSA. J is TRBJ1-5 and V is TRBV7-2; no DNA is available, so the TRBD1 call from TCRdb remains unchecked. This clonotype originated in a woman aged 18-70 years in good health. Material: blood T cells: a sorted CD56 or NKG2C T cell subset, CD4+ or CD8+ T cells, or bulk PBMC T cells (not recorded which). This CDR3 is CASSWDTYQPQHF. The whole variable domain, remainder taken from reference TRBV7-2 and TRBJ1-5, is GAGVSQSPSNKVTEKGKDVELRCDPISGHTALYWYRQSLGQGLEFLIYFQGNSAPDKSGLPSDRFSAERTGGSVSTLTIQRTQQEDSAVYLCASSWDTYQPQHFGDGTRLSIL.